This TCR beta chain was obtained from a study of CD8 T cells in Susac syndrome. Random hexamers were used to reverse transcribe about 0.45 to 1 ug of RNA. Each CDR3 protein is one row after TCRdb ran MiXCR on the immunoSEQ multiplex PCR reads. Of approximately 100,000 distinct CDR3 sequences listed, 85% to 95% were seen once; the top ten hold less than 0.15%. V lost 5 bases, J lost 2 bases, and 13 bases stayed unmatched. The CDR3 covers 19 residues. The V gene's germline CDR1 is LNHDA and CDR2 SQIVND (reference sequence). This rearrangement joins TRBV19 to TRBJ2-3; the match to TRBD2 covers 13 bases. The specimen sequenced was CD4+ T cells from PBMCs. The TCR comes from a human donor in good health. This CDR3 reads CASSPRRLAGGGVTDTQYF. The CDR3, as DNA: TGTGCCAGTAGTCCCCGACGACTAGCGGGAGGTGGCGTCACAGATACGCAGTATTTT.